The clone carrying this TCR beta chain was seen repeatedly, ten times or more. Its target is not known. This entry belongs to a study of T cells in Graves' hyperthyroidism and ophthalmopathy. RNA transcripts yielded amplified TCR beta CDR3 regions. In the first-round RT-PCR of the TCR CDR3, the HTBI primer set was used. Using its own MiXCR run on the multiplex PCR reads, TCRdb lists one record per CDR3 protein. The table includes about 360,000 distinct CDR3 sequences, roughly 13% detected once. General study points: Blood shared most expanded thyroid clonotypes above 0.001.

This CDR3 comprises 14 residues. Trimming cost V 5 bases and J 4 bases, with 12 bases left between them. The germline CDR1 and CDR2 sequences are SGHTA and FQGTGA. The rearrangement joins TRBV7-3 to TRBJ2-1; weak D call: TRBD2 (5 bases). The sample comprised blood. The TCR sequence derives from a woman aged 18-29 years with Graves' hyperthyroidism. CDR3 DNA sequence: TGTGCCAGCAGCCCCGGGGTTGGGTACAATGAGCAGTTCTTC. Protein: CASSPGVGYNEQFF.